The rows below give T cell receptor beta chains drawn from one sample of a study of CD8+CD57+ T cells in acquired aplastic anemia. From the reads, TCRdb called clonotypes with MiXCR, one entry per CDR3 protein. The top ten hold 35% to 50% of the sample, which has 200,000 to 300,000 distinct CDR3 sequences, less than 85% seen once. Sequencing was carried out using sorted CD4+, CD8+, or CD8+CD57+ T cells (not recorded which) from PBMCs. The receptors derive from a human donor with aplastic anemia. CDR3s include the opening cysteine and the closing phenylalanine or tryptophan. A D gene is named only where the DNA matches it firmly. A row's size may be missing; if present it is once, few, many or a size class.

TRBJ2-3	-	TRBV7-9	-	TGTGCCAGCAGCGTAGAGGGTAGCTACGGGTCAGATGTCCAGTATTTT	CASSVEGSYGSDVQYF
TRBJ2-1	-	TRBV9	TRBD2	TGTGCCAGCAGCTGGGAAAGCCGCGGGGGGAGCGATGAGCAGTTCTTC	CASSWESRGGSDEQFF
TRBJ2-5	-	TRBV7-9	-	TGTGCCAGCACAGAGAACGAGGAGACCCAGTACTTC	CASTENEETQYF
TRBJ2-5	-	TRBV5-4	-	TGTGCCAGCAGCAAGGGGACCGCACAAGAGACCCAGTACTTC	CASSKGTAQETQYF
TRBJ2-1	many	TRBV4-2	TRBD2	TGTGCCAGCAGCCAATCTGGGACTAGCATGATAGGCAATGAGCAGTTCTTC	CASSQSGTSMIGNEQFF
TRBJ1-1	-	TRBV19	TRBD1	TGTGCCAGTGCGGGACAGGCGAACACTGAAGCTTTCTTT	CASAGQANTEAFF
TRBJ1-6	once	TRBV2	-	TGTGCCCGCAGTTCAGGCGGGGGGAATTCAGACATCCACTTT	CARSSGGGNSDIHF
TRBJ1-1	few	TRBV7-3	-	TGTGCCAGCAGCCGCACACTGAACACTGAAGCTTTCTTT	CASSRTLNTEAFF
TRBJ2-3	-	TRBV7-9	-	TGTGCCAGCAGCTACGAAAGAAGAGATACGCGGTATTTT	CASSYERRDTRYF
TRBJ1-6	-	TRBV7-2	-	TGTGCCAGCAGCCCAGGGCGGGACGGATATTCACCCCTCCACTTT	CASSPGRDGYSPLHF
TRBJ2-5	-	TRBV2	-	TGTGCCAGCAGTGACTGGCAGATGAACCAGCACTTC	CASSDWQMNQHF
TRBJ2-2	-	TRBV10-3	-	TGTGCCATCAGTGGCGACAGGACCGGCGGGGAGCTGTTTTTT	CAISGDRTGGELFF
TRBJ2-1	few	TRBV24-1	TRBD2	TGTGCCACCGGCACAAGCGGGAGTAGGGATAAGCAGTTCTTC	CATGTSGSRDKQFF
TRBJ2-5	-	TRBV5-4	-	TGCGCCAGCAGCCCGGTGGGAGAGGCCCAGTACTTC	CASSPVGEAQYF
TRBJ2-1	-	TRBV5-6	-	TGTGCCAGCAGCTTGGCGGCAGTTTATGAGCAGTTCTTC	CASSLAAVYEQFF
TRBJ2-6	once	TRBV7-9	-	TGTGCCAGCAGCGATTACAGCATCAACACTGAAGCTTTC	CASSDYSINTEAF
TRBJ2-1	many	TRBV11-3	TRBD1	TGTGCCAGCAGCTTAGATCTGACAGGGGGGAATGAGCAGTTCTTC	CASSLDLTGGNEQFF
TRBJ2-1	-	TRBV7-2	-	TGTGCCAGCAGCTTGATTGGGTGCGCCGACTATCGCTTCTTC	CASSLIGCADYRFF
TRBJ1-6	-	TRBV15	TRBD1	TGTGCCACCAGACGCACAGGGGGAAATTCACCCCTCCACTTT	CATRRTGGNSPLHF
TRBJ2-7	-	TRBV15	-	TGTGCCACCTGCAGAGGGGGGGGTGTGAACGAGCTGTACTTC	CATCRGGGVNELYF
TRBJ2-6	-	TRBV6-5	-	TGTGCCAGCAGTTATCAGGGTTCGGGGGCCAACGTCCTGACTTTC	CASSYQGSGANVLTF
TRBJ1-1	-	TRBV7-2	TRBD1	TGTGCCAGCAGCTTAGATGTGACAGGGAACACTCAAGATTTCTTT	CASSLDVTGNTQDFF
TRBJ2-3	-	TRBV7-3	TRBD2	TGTGCCAGCAGCTCAGCGGGAACACACGATACGCAGTATTTT	CASSSAGTHDTQYF
TRBJ1-1	-	TRBV19	TRBD1	TGTGCCAGTAGTCCCGTCCCGGGACAGGCTGAAGCTTTCTTT	CASSPVPGQAEAFF
TRBJ1-2	-	TRBV7-9	-	TGTGCCAGCCACGTCGGGACGGCCACTGGCTACACCTTC	CASHVGTATGYTF
TRBJ2-5	once	TRBV7-9	TRBD1	TGTGCCAGCAGCTTAGTAGGACAGGGGAAGACCCAGTACTTC	CASSLVGQGKTQYF
TRBJ2-5	-	TRBV7-3	-	TGTGCCAACGGGGTAGCGGCGGATCCAGAGACCCAGTACTTC	CANGVAADPETQYF
TRBJ2-1	-	TRBV7-2	TRBD2	TGTGCCAGCAGCTTTCATAGAGGCGGGGGGGGCCATGAGCAGTTCTTC	CASSFHRGGGGHEQFF
TRBJ1-2	-	TRBV5-6	-	TGTGCCAGCAGTTTAGACAGAGGGGAATCTGGCTACACCTTC	CASSLDRGESGYTF
TRBJ2-2	-	TRBV24-1	TRBD1	TGTGCCACCAGTGATTTAAGCACAGGGGACCCCGGGGAGCTGTTTTTT	CATSDLSTGDPGELFF
TRBJ2-4	-	TRBV29-1	TRBD1	TGCAGCGCGAAAGACAGGGAAAACATTCAGTACTTC	CSAKDRENIQYF
TRBJ2-3	-	TRBV12-3/TRBV12-4	-	TGTGCCAGCACTCCGGCCCCCCCGCAGTATTTT	CASTPAPPQYF
TRBJ1-5	-	TRBV19	TRBD1	TGTGCCAGTAGCACCGGGACAGGGACCAATCAGCCCCAGCATTTT	CASSTGTGTNQPQHF
TRBJ2-5	-	TRBV10-3	TRBD2	TGTGCCATCAGTGTGGGGGGGGAAGAGACCCAGTACTTC	CAISVGGEETQYF
TRBJ2-2	-	TRBV10-2	-	TGCGCCAGCCTATTTTTTCGGGGCTTTAGGGACACCGGGGAGCTGTTTTTT	CASLFFRGFRDTGELFF
TRBJ1-2	-	TRBV9	-	TGTGCCAGCAGCGTAGACCGGGGAGGGAGTAACTATGGCTACACCTTC	CASSVDRGGSNYGYTF
TRBJ2-7	-	TRBV7-3	-	TGTGCCAGCAGCTTAGAGAGGGCGCGGGGAGGCTCCTACGAGCAGTACTTC	CASSLERARGGSYEQYF
TRBJ1-2	-	TRBV9	-	TGTGCCAGCAGCTCAAGGGGGGGGGCGAAGGCAGATACCTTC	CASSSRGGAKADTF
TRBJ2-3	-	TRBV2	-	TGTGCCAGCAGTCAAGTAAAAATAGATACGCAGTATTTT	CASSQVKIDTQYF
TRBJ2-7	few	TRBV7-6	-	TGTGCCAGCAGCTTAGCGACGGGATACGAGCAGTACTTC	CASSLATGYEQYF
TRBJ2-6	-	TRBV11-1	-	TGTGCCAGCAGCTTAGGGGGTGCAGGGGCCAACGTCCTGACTTTC	CASSLGGAGANVLTF
TRBJ2-3	-	TRBV7-9	-	TGTGCCTACGAGGTAGCGGCGTGTCCAGAGACGCAGTACTTT	CAYEVAACPETQYF
TRBJ1-2	-	TRBV10-3	-	TGTGCCATCAGTCAGGGTTCGGGTGGCTACACCTTC	CAISQGSGGYTF
TRBJ2-3	-	TRBV15	-	TGTGCCACCAGCGTCCGGGGCCGTCCCTATACGCAGTACTTT	CATSVRGRPYTQYF
TRBJ2-5	-	TRBV11-3	-	TGTGCCAGCAGCAGAGACAGCGCAGAAGAGACCCAGTACTTC	CASSRDSAEETQYF
TRBJ2-7	-	TRBV5-1	-	TGCGCCAGCAGCTTGACGCACGAGGGCCACGAGCAGTACTTC	CASSLTHEGHEQYF
TRBJ1-2	-	TRBV7-2	-	TGTGCCAGCAGCTTAGCGGGAGGTCCCGACTACCACTTC	CASSLAGGPDYHF
TRBJ1-5	-	TRBV2	TRBD1	TGTGCCAGCACCCTGGACAGGCGGGGACAGCCCCAGCATTTT	CASTLDRRGQPQHF
TRBJ1-1	-	TRBV7-9	-	TGTGCCAGCAGCGGTGGGGGGAGAACTGAAGCTTTCTTT	CASSGGGRTEAFF
TRBJ1-5	-	TRBV20-1	-	TGCAGTGCTAGAGGGGAACAGGGAGACGGCCAGCCCCAGCATTTT	CSARGEQGDGQPQHF
TRBJ1-1	-	TRBV7-9	-	TGTGCCAGCGGAGGAACTCCCGTCGTCTTGATTACTGAAGCTTTCTTT	CASGGTPVVLITEAFF
TRBJ2-1	many	TRBV7-8	-	TGTGCCAGCAGCTTAGCGGGAGGTCCCTACAATGAGCAGTTCTTC	CASSLAGGPYNEQFF
TRBJ1-2	-	TRBV7-8	-	TGTGCCAGCAGCTTAGCCTCCATCGGGGGGGACAACGACACCTTC	CASSLASIGGDNDTF
TRBJ1-1	-	TRBV20-1	-	TGCAGTGCTAGAGGAGAGGGTGGCTACAACACTGAAGCTTTCTTT	CSARGEGGYNTEAFF
TRBJ2-7	-	TRBV9	-	TGTGCCAGCAGCGTAGACCCCACCCACGAGCAGTACTTC	CASSVDPTHEQYF
TRBJ1-1	-	TRBV2	-	TGTGCCAGCAGTTCAGGACTGGCAGAGACCCAGGAATTTGTCTTT	CASSSGLAETQEFVF
TRBJ2-1	-	TRBV9	-	TGTGCCAGCAGCGTAGGGACCCCCCGAGACTCCCGCCACAATGAGCAGTTCTTC	CASSVGTPRDSRHNEQFF
TRBJ2-7	-	TRBV5-1	-	TGCGCCAGCAGCTGGGCTGGCACCTCTTACGAGCAGTACTTC	CASSWAGTSYEQYF
TRBJ1-5	-	TRBV2	TRBD1	TGTGCCAGCGGCCTGGACAGGGTTTTTCAGCCCCAGCATTTT	CASGLDRVFQPQHF
TRBJ2-3	-	TRBV7-9	-	TGTGCCAGCAGCCCACCGGGGGACCAACTATCGCAGTATTTT	CASSPPGDQLSQYF